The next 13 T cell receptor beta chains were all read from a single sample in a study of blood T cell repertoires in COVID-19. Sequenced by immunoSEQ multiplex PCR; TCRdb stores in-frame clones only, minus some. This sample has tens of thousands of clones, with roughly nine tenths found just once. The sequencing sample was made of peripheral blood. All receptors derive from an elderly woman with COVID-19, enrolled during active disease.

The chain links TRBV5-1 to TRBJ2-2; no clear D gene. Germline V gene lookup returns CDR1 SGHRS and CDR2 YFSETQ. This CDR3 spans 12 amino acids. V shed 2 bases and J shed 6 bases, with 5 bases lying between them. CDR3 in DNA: TGCGCCAGCAGCTTAGTAGCCGGGGAGCTGTTTTTT. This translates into CASSLVAGELFF.

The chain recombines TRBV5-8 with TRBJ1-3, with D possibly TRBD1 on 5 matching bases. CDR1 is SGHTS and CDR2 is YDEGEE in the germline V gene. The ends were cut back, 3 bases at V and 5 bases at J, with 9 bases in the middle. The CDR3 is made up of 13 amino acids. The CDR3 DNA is TGTGCCAGCAGCTCAGGGTTCAGAAACACCATATATTTT. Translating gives CASSSGFRNTIYF.

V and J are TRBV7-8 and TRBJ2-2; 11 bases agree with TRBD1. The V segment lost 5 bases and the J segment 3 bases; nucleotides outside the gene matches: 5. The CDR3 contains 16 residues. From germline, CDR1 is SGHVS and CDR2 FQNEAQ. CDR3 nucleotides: TGTGCCAGCAGCCCCCGGGACAGGGGGGACACCGGGGAGCTGTTTTTT. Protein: CASSPRDRGDTGELFF.

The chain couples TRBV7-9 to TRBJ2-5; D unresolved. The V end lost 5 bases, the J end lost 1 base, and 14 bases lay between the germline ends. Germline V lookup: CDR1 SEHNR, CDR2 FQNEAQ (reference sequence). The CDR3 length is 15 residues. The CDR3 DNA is TGTGCCAGCAGCCCAGGTGGAACTTCCCAAGAGACCCAGTACTTC. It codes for CASSPGGTSQETQYF. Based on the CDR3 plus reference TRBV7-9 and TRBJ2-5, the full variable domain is DTGVSQNPRHKITKRGQNVTFRCDPISEHNRLYWYRQTLGQGPEFLTYFQNEAQLEKSRLLSDRFSAERPKGSFSTLEIQRTEQGDSAMYLCASSPGGTSQETQYFGPGTRLLVL.

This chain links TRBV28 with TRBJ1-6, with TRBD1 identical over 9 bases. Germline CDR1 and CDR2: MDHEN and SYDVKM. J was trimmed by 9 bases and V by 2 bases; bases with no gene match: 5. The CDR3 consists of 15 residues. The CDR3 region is CASSLGRQGGSPLHF. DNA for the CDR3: TGTGCCAGCAGTTTAGGAAGACAGGGGGGTTCACCCCTCCACTTT.

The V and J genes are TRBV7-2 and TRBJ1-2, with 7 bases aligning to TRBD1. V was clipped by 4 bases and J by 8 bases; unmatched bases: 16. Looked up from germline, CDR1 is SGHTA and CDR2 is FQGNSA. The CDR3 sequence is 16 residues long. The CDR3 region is CASSSQTGFVAQGYTF. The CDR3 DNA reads TGTGCCAGCAGCTCTCAGACAGGGTTTGTCGCTCAGGGCTACACCTTC.

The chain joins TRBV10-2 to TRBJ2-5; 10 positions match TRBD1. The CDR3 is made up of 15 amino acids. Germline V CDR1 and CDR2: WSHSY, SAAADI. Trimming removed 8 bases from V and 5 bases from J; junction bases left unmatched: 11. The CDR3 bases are TGCGCCAGCCGGGACAGGGGAAATGAAATCGAGACCCAGTACTTC. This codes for CASRDRGNEIETQYF.

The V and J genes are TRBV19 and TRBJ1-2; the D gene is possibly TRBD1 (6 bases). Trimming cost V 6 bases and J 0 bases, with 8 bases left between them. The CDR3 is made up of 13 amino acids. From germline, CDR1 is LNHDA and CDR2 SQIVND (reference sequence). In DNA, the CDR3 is TGTGCCAGTAGCGACAGGTCTAACTATGGCTACACCTTC. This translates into CASSDRSNYGYTF.

The CDR3 bases are TGTGCCAGCACCAGCGGGGGCGGCGGGGAGCTGTTTTTT. Translated: CASTSGGGGELFF. This chain links TRBV7-3 with TRBJ2-2; 8 bases are shared with TRBD2. In germline, CDR1 is SGHTA, CDR2 FQGTGA. V dropped 7 bases and J dropped 7; count of bases not matched to a gene: 5. This CDR3 has 13 residues.

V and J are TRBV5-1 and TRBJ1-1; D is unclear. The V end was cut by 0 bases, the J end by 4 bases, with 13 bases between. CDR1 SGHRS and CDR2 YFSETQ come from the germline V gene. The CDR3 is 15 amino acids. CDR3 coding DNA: TGCGCCAGCAGCTTGGACCCGGGAGGTGGCACTGAAGCTTTCTTT. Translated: CASSLDPGGGTEAFF.

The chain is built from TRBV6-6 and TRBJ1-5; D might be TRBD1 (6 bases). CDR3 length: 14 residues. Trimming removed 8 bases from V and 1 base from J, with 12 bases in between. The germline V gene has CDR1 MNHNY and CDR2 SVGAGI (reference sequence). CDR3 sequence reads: CASEGVQSNQPQHF. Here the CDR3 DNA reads TGTGCCAGCGAGGGGGTTCAAAGCAATCAGCCCCAGCATTTT.

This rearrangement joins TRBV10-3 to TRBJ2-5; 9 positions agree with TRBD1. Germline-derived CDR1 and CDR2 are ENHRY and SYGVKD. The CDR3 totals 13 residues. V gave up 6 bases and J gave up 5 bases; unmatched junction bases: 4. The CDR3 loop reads CAIRGTGQETQYF. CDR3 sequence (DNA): TGTGCCATCAGGGGGACAGGGCAGGAGACCCAGTACTTC.

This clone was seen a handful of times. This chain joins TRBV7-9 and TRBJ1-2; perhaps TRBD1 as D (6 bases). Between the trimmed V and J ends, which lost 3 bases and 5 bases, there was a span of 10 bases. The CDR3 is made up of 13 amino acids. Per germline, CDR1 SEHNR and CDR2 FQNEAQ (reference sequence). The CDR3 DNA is TGTGCCAGCAGCTTCCCCGGACAGTATGGCTACACCTTC. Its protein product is CASSFPGQYGYTF. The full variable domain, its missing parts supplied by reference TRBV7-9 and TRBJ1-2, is DTGVSQNPRHKITKRGQNVTFRCDPISEHNRLYWYRQTLGQGPEFLTYFQNEAQLEKSRLLSDRFSAERPKGSFSTLEIQRTEQGDSAMYLCASSFPGQYGYTFGSGTRLTVV.